These 26 T cell receptor beta chains were sequenced from one sample in a study of shared clonotypes between healthy human individuals (dated by TCRdb to 2018 to 2020). Receptor libraries were prepared by the immunoSEQ multiplex PCR assay. Imported from immuneACCESS, the table was reduced by TCRdb to in-frame sequences with V and J called. These copies leave out some clones; in studies compared against another copy, an unresolved V gene accounts for under half, and the cause of the remainder is not known. In this sample the table shows over 2 million clones, 90% to 95% of which occur a single time. The leading ten clones occupy under 0.15% of the sample. The sample taken for sequencing was naive CD4+ T cells sorted from blood. The cell subset or site label for this specimen denotes: CD45RA+ positively selected. Source of these receptors: a man younger than 35 in good health.

In the case of this clone: This specimen includes other DNA sequences encoding the same CDR3. The V gene is TRBV27, the J gene TRBJ1-6, with D hard to call. The CDR3 length is 14 residues. Per germline, CDR1 MNHEY and CDR2 SMNVEV (reference sequence). Trimming stripped 3 bases from V and 0 bases from J, with 3 bases between. The CDR3 DNA is TGTGCCAGCAGTTTGGGCTCCTATAATTCACCCCTCCACTTT. Translating it yields CASSLGSYNSPLHF.

This sequence joins TRBV5-1 and TRBJ2-5, with TRBD2 as a possible D gene (5 bases). This CDR3 is built from 16 residues. Germline CDR1 and CDR2: SGHRS and YFSETQ. The germline V and J ends were trimmed by 0 bases and 2 bases, with 14 bases remaining between them. CDR3 loop: CASSLGRSGSQETQYF. CDR3 in DNA: TGCGCCAGCAGCTTGGGTCGGAGCGGTTCTCAAGAGACCCAGTACTTC.

Note on this clone: Distinct nucleotide sequences in the sample also encode this CDR3. The gene calls are TRBV18 and TRBJ1-1; 8 bases line up with TRBD1. Germline CDR1 reads KGHSH; CDR2 reads LQKENI. This CDR3 has 13 amino acids. Trimming removed 3 bases from V and 5 bases from J; junction bases left unmatched: 2. The chain's CDR3 is CASSPGQGTEAFF. CDR3 nucleotides: TGTGCCAGCTCACCCGGACAGGGAACTGAAGCTTTCTTT.

The chain couples TRBV19 to TRBJ1-6, with TRBD1 matching 9 bases. Germline V gene data show CDR1 as LNHDA and CDR2 as SQIVND (reference sequence). V was clipped by 5 bases and J by 4 bases; unmatched bases: 3. The CDR3 length is 15 residues. CDR3 nucleotide sequence: TGTGCCAGTAGTCCGGACAGGGGATATAATTCACCCCTCCACTTT. Translation gives CASSPDRGYNSPLHF.

DNA of the CDR3: TGTGCCAGCAGCGACAGACAGGGGATTAGCTACGAGCAGTACTTC. Translated, it gives CASSDRQGISYEQYF. The chain recombines TRBV11-2 with TRBJ2-7, with TRBD1 matching 8 bases. CDR3 length: 15 amino acids. With 5 bases clipped from V and 3 bases from J, the junction kept 9 bases outside the gene matches. CDR1 and CDR2 (germline): SGHAT, FQNNGV.

V gene TRBV5-4 combines with J gene TRBJ2-2, with a possible D match to TRBD1 (6 bases). The CDR3 has 14 residues. Germline V gene sequence: CDR1 SGHNT, CDR2 YYREEE (reference sequence). The V and J ends lost 1 base and 4 bases respectively, with 8 bases between them. This chain's CDR3 is CASSLQGSTGELFF. CDR3 coding DNA: TGTGCCAGCAGCTTGCAGGGGAGCACCGGGGAGCTGTTTTTT.

This chain links TRBV7-3 with TRBJ1-6; no reliable D call. Germline lookup yields CDR1 SGHTA and CDR2 FQGTGA. This CDR3 contains 15 residues. Trimming shortened V by 4 bases and J by 2 bases, and 9 bases separated the two germline ends. The DNA of the CDR3 is TGTGCCAGCAGCTCCGGGCGGACCTATAATTCACCCCTCCACTTT. Amino acid sequence: CASSSGRTYNSPLHF. Full variable domain (outside the CDR3, taken from reference TRBV7-3 and TRBJ1-6): GAGVSQTPSNKVTEKGKYVELRCDPISGHTALYWYRQSLGQGPEFLIYFQGTGAADDSGLPNDRFFAVRPEGSVSTLKIQRTERGDSAVYLCASSSGRTYNSPLHFGNGTRLTVT.

The J gene is TRBJ2-1, the V gene TRBV4-2, with 10 bases aligning to TRBD2. V lost 0 bases and J lost 7; bases outside the gene matches: 6. The CDR3 contains 16 residues. CDR1 LGHNA and CDR2 YNFKEQ come from the germline V gene. CDR3 sequence reads: CASSQDRSGGANEQFF. CDR3 sequence (DNA): TGTGCCAGCAGCCAAGATCGGAGCGGGGGGGCTAATGAGCAGTTCTTC.

The chain has TRBV7-9 and TRBJ1-3; D may be TRBD1 (5 bases). The CDR3 runs 19 residues. Germline V gene data show CDR1 as SEHNR and CDR2 as FQNEAQ (reference sequence). V was clipped by 4 bases and J by 0 bases, with 22 bases between them. This CDR3 is CASSSIVVTAIFSGNTIYF. The CDR3 region has the DNA TGTGCCAGCAGCTCCATCGTCGTGACAGCAATTTTCTCTGGAAACACCATATATTTT.

The chain is built from TRBV11-2 and TRBJ2-5; perhaps TRBD2 as D (5 bases). This CDR3 has 15 amino acids. V lost 4 bases, J lost 3 bases, and 15 bases lay in between. Germline CDR1 reads SGHAT; CDR2 reads FQNNGV. The CDR3 DNA sequence: TGTGCCAGCAGCTACGGACTCTCAAGAGAAGAGACCCAGTACTTC. Amino acid sequence: CASSYGLSREETQYF.

The chain recombines TRBV19 with TRBJ2-1, with 9 bases matching TRBD1. The CDR3 loop spans 15 amino acids. Germline CDR1 is LNHDA and CDR2 is SQIVND (reference sequence). The J segment lost 4 bases and the V segment lost 6 bases, leaving 7 bases of the junction unmatched. CDR3 coding DNA: TGTGCCAGTAGCGTGATGGGACAGGGATACAATGAGCAGTTCTTC. Translating gives CASSVMGQGYNEQFF.

As regards this clone: Other DNA sequences within the sample encode an identical CDR3. The rearrangement uses TRBV18 and TRBJ1-2, with D unclear. This CDR3 region has 13 residues. V lost 3 bases to trimming and J lost 0 bases, with 5 bases between them. CDR1 KGHSH and CDR2 LQKENI come from the germline V gene. The CDR3 is CASSPGANYGYTF. The CDR3 DNA reads as TGTGCCAGCTCACCCGGGGCTAACTATGGCTACACCTTC.

The CDR3 sequence: CASSLDLKRTNTGELFF. The CDR3 DNA is TGTGCCAGCAGCTTAGATCTTAAGCGGACGAACACCGGGGAGCTGTTTTTT. The chain couples TRBV11-2 to TRBJ2-2; possible D gene TRBD2, 5 bases. CDR3 length equals 17 residues. V was clipped by 0 bases and J by 0 bases, with 11 bases between them. In germline, CDR1 is SGHAT, CDR2 FQNNGV.

The chain couples TRBV7-9 to TRBJ1-2, with D perhaps matching TRBD1 (5 bases). CDR3 length equals 14 residues. Germline V gene lookup returns CDR1 SEHNR and CDR2 FQNEAQ (reference sequence). Trimming took off 5 bases at V and 8 bases at J, with 18 bases between the two ends. The CDR3 DNA reads as TGTGCCAGCAGCCTTCAGGGTACGAAAGTCGGCTACACCTTC. Its translation is CASSLQGTKVGYTF.

This clone was seen just once. The genes are TRBV5-4 and TRBJ1-4; no firm D call. CDR3 length: 14 amino acids. CDR1 and CDR2 (germline): SGHNT, YYREEE (reference sequence). V was pared by 3 bases and J by 5 bases, with 11 bases between. The CDR3 region is CASSSGGLNEKLFF. The CDR3 DNA reads as TGTGCCAGCAGCTCCGGAGGGTTGAATGAAAAACTGTTTTTT.

Worth noting for this clone: This CDR3 is also generated by other DNA sequences in the sample. In nucleotides, the CDR3 is TGTGCCAGCAGGCGTCAGGGGGCCGGAGGCTACACCTTC. Its protein is CASRRQGAGGYTF. The rearrangement uses TRBV6-5 and TRBJ1-2; TRBD1 matches at 8 bases. CDR1 is MNHEY and CDR2 is SVGAGI in the germline V gene. The CDR3 loop spans 13 amino acids. The J segment lost 8 bases and the V segment lost 6 bases, leaving 8 bases of the junction unmatched.

This clone was detected once. The genes are TRBV9 and TRBJ1-2, with 7 bases identical to TRBD1. The length of the CDR3 is 14 residues. V gave up 1 base and J gave up 6 bases; unmatched junction bases: 6. CDR1 is SGDLS, CDR2 YYNGEE, per germline. The CDR3 loop is CASSVLQGRDGYTF. The CDR3 DNA sequence: TGTGCCAGCAGCGTATTACAGGGGAGGGATGGCTACACCTTC.

Here the CDR3 DNA reads TGTGCCAGCAGTTACTCCACACAGGGAGAGACCCAGTACTTC. It encodes CASSYSTQGETQYF. This chain connects TRBV6-5 to TRBJ2-5; TRBD1 might be the D (6 bases). This CDR3 has 14 residues. Trimming removed 0 bases from V and 4 bases from J, with 9 bases in between. The V gene's germline CDR1 is MNHEY and CDR2 SVGAGI.

The chain is built from TRBV27 and TRBJ1-1; D perhaps matches TRBD1 (6 bases). The germline V and J ends were trimmed by 5 bases and 5 bases, with 15 bases remaining between them. Germline V lookup: CDR1 MNHEY, CDR2 SMNVEV (reference sequence). The CDR3 contains 14 residues. The CDR3 region has the DNA TGTGCCAGCAGTCTACTACAGGGAAGTACTGAAGCTTTCTTT. It codes for CASSLLQGSTEAFF.

V and J are TRBV5-1 and TRBJ2-7; 9 nucleotides align to TRBD1. This CDR3 is built from 15 residues. With 3 bases clipped from V and 6 bases from J, the junction kept 10 bases outside the gene matches. Germline-derived CDR1 and CDR2 are SGHRS and YFSETQ. The CDR3 DNA is TGCGCCAGCAGCTGGGGGGACAGGGTCGGCGGCGAGCAGTACTTC. Its protein product is CASSWGDRVGGEQYF.

This chain uses TRBV19 with TRBJ2-7; D may be TRBD2 (5 bases). Trimming left V 6 bases short and J 5 bases short, with 20 bases between. There are 15 residues in the CDR3. Germline V CDR1 and CDR2: LNHDA, SQIVND (reference sequence). Here the CDR3 reads CASSPVGGLGNEQYF. DNA of the CDR3: TGTGCCAGTAGCCCCGTAGGAGGACTCGGCAACGAGCAGTACTTC.

The chain is built from TRBV4-2 and TRBJ2-3; the match to TRBD2 covers 15 bases. The CDR3 contains 16 residues. CDR1 LGHNA and CDR2 YNFKEQ come from the germline V gene. The V segment lost 4 bases and the J segment 4 bases; nucleotides outside the gene matches: 3. CDR3 bases: TGTGCCAGCAGCCCGGGACTAGCGGGGGGACCAGATACGCAGTATTTT. It specifies CASSPGLAGGPDTQYF.

The chain combines TRBV7-2 with TRBJ1-1, with a tentative D call TRBD1 (5 bases). Germline CDR1 SGHTA, CDR2 FQGNSA. This CDR3 spans 16 amino acids. V was shortened by 0 bases and J by 1 base, with 12 bases between the two germline ends. The DNA for the CDR3 is TGTGCCAGCAGCTTAGCGGGCAGGGCGGCGAACACTGAAGCTTTCTTT. Translated, it gives CASSLAGRAANTEAFF. Complete variable domain (other parts from reference TRBV7-2 and TRBJ1-1): GAGVSQSPSNKVTEKGKDVELRCDPISGHTALYWYRQSLGQGLEFLIYFQGNSAPDKSGLPSDRFSAERTGGSVSTLTIQRTQQEDSAVYLCASSLAGRAANTEAFFGQGTRLTVV.

This clone was observed once. A much larger clone lies a single base off, so this may be a read error. Other DNA sequences of this sample code for an identical CDR3. This chain links TRBV28 with TRBJ1-1, with D maybe TRBD1 (6 bases). CDR1 MDHEN and CDR2 SYDVKM come from the germline V gene. Trimming removed 6 bases at V and 8 bases at J, with 19 bases between. The CDR3 is 14 residues long. In DNA, the CDR3 is TGTGCCAGCAGACCCGACAGGCTCGGCACCGAAGCTTTCTTT. Its protein is CASRPDRLGTEAFF.

The chain combines TRBV7-2 with TRBJ2-3; 7 bases line up with TRBD2. CDR1 SGHTA and CDR2 FQGNSA come from the germline V gene. The ends lost 1 base at V and 0 bases at J; junction bases unmatched: 4. The CDR3 has 16 amino acids. The CDR3 DNA reads TGTGCCAGCAGCTTAGGGGTGGGAGGGAGCACAGATACGCAGTATTTT. Amino acid sequence: CASSLGVGGSTDTQYF.

The count of this clone is one. This chain connects TRBV7-6 to TRBJ2-3; D is perhaps TRBD1 or TRBD2 (5 bases each). Trimming left V 1 base short and J 1 base short, with 15 bases between. The CDR3 loop spans 17 amino acids. The germline V gene encodes CDR1 SGHVS and CDR2 FNYEAQ. The CDR3 sequence is CASSLGARSGRTDTQYF. CDR3 sequence (DNA): TGTGCCAGCAGCTTAGGGGCCCGTTCGGGGCGCACAGATACGCAGTATTTT.